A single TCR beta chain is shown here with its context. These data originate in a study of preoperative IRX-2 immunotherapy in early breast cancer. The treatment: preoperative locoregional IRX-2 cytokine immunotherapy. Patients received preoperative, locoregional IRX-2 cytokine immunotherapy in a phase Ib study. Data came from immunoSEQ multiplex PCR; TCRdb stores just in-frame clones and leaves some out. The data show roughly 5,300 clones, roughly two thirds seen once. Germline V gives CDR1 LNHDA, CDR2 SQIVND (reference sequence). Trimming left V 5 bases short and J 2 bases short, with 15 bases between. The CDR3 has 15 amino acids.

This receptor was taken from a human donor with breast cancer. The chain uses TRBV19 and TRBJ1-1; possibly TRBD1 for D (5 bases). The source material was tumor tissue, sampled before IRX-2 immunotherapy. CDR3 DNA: TGTGCCAGTAGTGCCCAGACTGGGGGTAACACTGAAGCTTTCTTT. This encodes CASSAQTGGNTEAFF. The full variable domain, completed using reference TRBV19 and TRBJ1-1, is DGGITQSPKYLFRKEGQNVTLSCEQNLNHDAMYWYRQDPGQGLRLIYYSQIVNDFQKGDIAEGYSVSREKKESFPLTVTSAQKNPTAFYLCASSAQTGGNTEAFFGQGTRLTVV.